One sample yielded the 9 T cell receptor beta chains listed below, sequenced in a study of metastatic and nonmetastatic thyroid tumors. TCRdb re-clonotyped the PCR reads through MiXCR. This table has 20,000 or so clones, approximately 11% appearing once. Every patient underwent thyroid surgery untreated. The material sequenced was blood. These receptors originate from a female donor with papillary thyroid cancer or a benign thyroid nodule (not recorded which). Some clones in this sample may be carry-over from other donors' samples.

This clone was seen repeatedly, ten times or more. A read error may produce the germline difference seen at one junction end. The rearrangement links TRBV7-7 to TRBJ2-2; D not certain. The CDR3 extends over 12 amino acids. CDR1 is SSHAT, CDR2 FNYEAQ, per germline (reference sequence). CDR3 in amino acids: CASRSSGGELFF. The CDR3 nucleotides are TGTGCTAGCAGGTCTTCCGGCGGGGAGCTGTTTTTT. The full variable domain, its missing parts supplied by reference TRBV7-7 and TRBJ2-2, is GAGVSQSPRYKVTKRGQDVTLRCDPISSHATLYWYQQALGQGPEFLTYFNYEAQPDKSGLPSDRFSAERPEGSISTLTIQRTEQRDSAMYRCASRSSGGELFFGEGSRLTVL.

There are a few counts of this clone. This chain connects TRBV29-1 to TRBJ2-7, with 11 bases that match TRBD2. Trimming took 6 bases from V and 9 from J; bases not matched to a gene: 22. The germline CDR1 and CDR2 sequences are SQVTM and ANQGSEA. This CDR3 is built from 17 residues. CDR3 DNA: TGCAGCGTCCAAAGGGGGACAGAAACTAGCGGGAGTCCGGGGCAGTACTTC. Residues: CSVQRGTETSGSPGQYF.

This clone was seen only a few times. This chain links TRBV18 with TRBJ2-7; 8 bases fit TRBD2. Germline-derived CDR1 and CDR2 are KGHSH and LQKENI. This CDR3 comprises 14 residues. Trimming cost V 11 bases and J 0 bases; bases outside gene matches: 9. CDR3 nucleotides: TGTGCCGCCGCGACTAGCGCGAGCTCCTACGAGCAGTACTTC. It yields the protein CAAATSASSYEQYF.

V gene TRBV27 combines with J gene TRBJ1-2; a possible D gene is TRBD1 (5 bases). This CDR3 has 15 residues. Germline CDR1 is MNHEY and CDR2 is SMNVEV (reference sequence). V lost 7 bases and J lost 1, with 16 bases in between. DNA of the CDR3: TGTGCCAGCAACCGAGACAGATTCGATAACTATGGCTACACCTTC. Its translation is CASNRDRFDNYGYTF.

This clone was recorded at least ten times. This chain links TRBV4-3 with TRBJ2-1; 7 positions agree with TRBD2. Trimming removed 11 bases from V and 3 bases from J; junction bases left unmatched: 22. The germline V gene has CDR1 LGHNA and CDR2 YSLEER. The CDR3 consists of 18 residues. The CDR3 DNA follows: TGCGCCTCAAGCCACGGGGGAGGGCCGCTCGCGGGCTACAATGAGCAGTTCTTC. Residues: CASSHGGGPLAGYNEQFF.

Ten or more counts support this clone. This chain uses TRBV4-1 with TRBJ2-3; 8 bases are shared with TRBD2. The trim removed 0 bases at V and 1 base at J, leaving 6 bases unmatched. The germline V gene encodes CDR1 MGHRA and CDR2 YSYEKL. The CDR3 length is 17 residues. CDR3 amino acids: CASSQDALAGRTDTQYF. The CDR3 region has the DNA TGCGCCAGCAGCCAAGATGCCCTAGCGGGTCGCACAGATACGCAGTATTTT.

This clone was seen ten or more times. The V gene is TRBV27, the J gene TRBJ1-2; D is ambiguous. V was clipped by 6 bases and J by 2 bases, with 10 bases between them. This CDR3 contains 13 residues. Germline V gene sequence: CDR1 MNHEY, CDR2 SMNVEV (reference sequence). Written as DNA, the CDR3 is TGTGCCAGCAGGCGAGATGGGAACTATGGCTACACCTTC. Its translation: CASRRDGNYGYTF.

This clone was picked up many times. The V gene is TRBV19, the J gene TRBJ1-5, with a tentative D call TRBD1 (5 bases). Germline V gene lookup returns CDR1 LNHDA and CDR2 SQIVND (reference sequence). Between the trimmed V and J ends, which lost 5 bases and 0 bases, there was a span of 17 bases. The CDR3 is 17 residues long. The CDR3 loop is CASSPLDRGYSNQPQHF. The CDR3 DNA reads as TGTGCCAGTAGTCCGCTCGACCGGGGCTATAGCAATCAGCCCCAGCATTTT.

Ten or more counts support this clone. The chain uses TRBV13 and TRBJ2-1; 9 bases map to TRBD2. The CDR3 is 16 amino acids. Trimming removed 2 bases from V and 3 bases from J; junction bases left unmatched: 5. The germline gives CDR1 PRHDT, CDR2 FYEKMQ (reference sequence). The CDR3 is CASSLQAGGHYNEQFF. In DNA form, the CDR3 reads TGTGCCAGCAGCTTACAAGCGGGAGGACACTACAATGAGCAGTTCTTC.